This entry features one TCR beta chain sequence. Its specificity is not known. Sequencing was performed with immunoSEQ multiplex PCR; in TCRdb, only in-frame clones are kept and a portion is missing. The sample holds around 26,000 clones; approximately 93% are singletons and the top ten take about 0.47%. Germline values: CDR1 SGDLS, CDR2 YYNGEE. This CDR3 has 17 amino acids. V lost 0 bases to trimming and J lost 7 bases; unmatched junction nucleotides: 10. This record belongs to a study of graft-versus-host responses after intestinal transplantation. Overall study context: Anti-thymocyte globulin induction, then tacrolimus and steroids for two to four years, went to all recipients.

Study outcomes and limitations: Some patients had graft-donor T cell macrochimerism. In their allografts, the ratios of graft-versus-host to host-versus-graft T cell clones were high. Declines in HvG clones occurring early post-transplant were associated with peak circulating GvH clone levels.

The rearrangement uses TRBV9 and TRBJ1-2, with 12 bases fitting TRBD1. Sequences were derived from PBMCs, sampled 156 days after intestinal transplant. The clonotype was recovered from a human patient who received an intestinal transplant, so some T cells may come from the graft donor. The CDR3 loop is CASSVEGTGGAFPGYTF. The CDR3 bases are TGTGCCAGCAGCGTAGAAGGGACAGGGGGCGCTTTTCCTGGCTACACCTTC.